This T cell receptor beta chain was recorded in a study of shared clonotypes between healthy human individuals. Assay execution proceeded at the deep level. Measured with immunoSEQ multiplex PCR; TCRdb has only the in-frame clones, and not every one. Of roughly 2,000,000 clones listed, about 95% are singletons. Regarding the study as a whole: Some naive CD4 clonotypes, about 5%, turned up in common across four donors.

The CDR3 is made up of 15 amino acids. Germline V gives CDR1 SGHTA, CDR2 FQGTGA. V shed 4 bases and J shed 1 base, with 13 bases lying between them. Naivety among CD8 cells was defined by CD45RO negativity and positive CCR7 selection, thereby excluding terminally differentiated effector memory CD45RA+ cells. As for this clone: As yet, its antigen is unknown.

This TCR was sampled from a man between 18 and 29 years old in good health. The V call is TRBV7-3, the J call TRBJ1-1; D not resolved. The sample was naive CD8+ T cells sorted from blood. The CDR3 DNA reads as TGTGCCAGCAGCTATGACACCCTAGGGAACACTGAAGCTTTCTTT. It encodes CASSYDTLGNTEAFF.